The rows below give T cell receptor beta chains drawn from one sample of a study of T cell responses to AZD1222 COVID-19 vaccine. The table came from immunoSEQ multiplex PCR; TCRdb's copy has only in-frame clones and leaves some out. The repertoire holds around 100,000 clones, around 91% seen once, with over 7.5% in the top ten. Here the sequenced sample was peripheral blood, taken on day 0 of AZD1222 vaccination. The receptors were gathered from an adult in good health. The CDR3 runs from the conserved cysteine through the conserved F or W.

V gene: TRBV27; J gene: TRBJ2-5; CDR3 protein: CASSLKHRSQETQYF
V gene: TRBV27; J gene: TRBJ1-2; CDR3 protein: CASSNRRRRDYGYTF
V gene: TRBV23-1; J gene: TRBJ2-5; CDR3 protein: CASSQGQPGETQYF
V gene: TRBV5-6; J gene: TRBJ1-6; CDR3 protein: CASSLGTGLSSYNSPLHF
V gene: TRBV4-3; J gene: TRBJ2-7; CDR3 protein: CASSMGDEQYF
V gene: TRBV9; J gene: TRBJ2-1; CDR3 protein: CASSTRDYLYNEQFF
V gene: TRBV5-1; J gene: TRBJ2-5; CDR3 protein: CASSFIGSQETQYF
V gene: TRBV7-2; J gene: TRBJ1-6; CDR3 protein: CASSPTRGVSPLHF
V gene: TRBV5-1; J gene: TRBJ2-3; CDR3 protein: CASSLDIDATSTDTQYF
V gene: TRBV18; J gene: TRBJ1-1; CDR3 protein: CASSPETVSAFF
V gene: TRBV15; J gene: TRBJ2-3; CDR3 protein: CATSGETGGGDTQYF
V gene: TRBV29-1; J gene: TRBJ1-1; CDR3 protein: CSVDRQNTEAFF
V gene: TRBV2; J gene: TRBJ1-5; CDR3 protein: CASSTGPTRQPQHF
V gene: TRBV27; J gene: TRBJ2-7; CDR3 protein: CASSLLGDEQYF
V gene: TRBV30; J gene: TRBJ2-1; CDR3 protein: CAWSHGSGGAGAEQFF
V gene: TRBV7-9; J gene: TRBJ1-1; CDR3 protein: CASSLRQGNTEAFF
V gene: TRBV3-1/TRBV3-2; J gene: TRBJ1-2; CDR3 protein: CASSQGRNYGYTF
V gene: TRBV3-1/TRBV3-2; J gene: TRBJ2-1; CDR3 protein: CASSQASSGGADEQFF
V gene: TRBV4-1; J gene: TRBJ1-1; CDR3 protein: CASSQARSNTEAFF
V gene: TRBV11-3; J gene: TRBJ2-3; CDR3 protein: CASSDNRGTDTQYF
V gene: TRBV4-1; J gene: TRBJ1-2; CDR3 protein: CASSTSGGRDGDGYTF
V gene: TRBV9; J gene: TRBJ1-6; CDR3 protein: CASSVVGTANSPLHF
V gene: TRBV10-2; J gene: TRBJ1-1; CDR3 protein: CASSAPLVGARIEAFF
V gene: TRBV7-9; J gene: TRBJ1-2; CDR3 protein: CASSKDRVFGYTF
V gene: TRBV3-1/TRBV3-2; J gene: TRBJ2-7; CDR3 protein: CASSQESGGAKYEQYF
V gene: TRBV21-1; J gene: TRBJ2-7; CDR3 protein: CASSTLESESYEQYF
V gene: TRBV12-3/TRBV12-4; J gene: TRBJ2-7; CDR3 protein: CASSRGHYEQYF
V gene: TRBV6-5; J gene: TRBJ1-4; CDR3 protein: CASSYGRGEKLFF
V gene: TRBV28; J gene: TRBJ2-7; CDR3 protein: CASSFLETGAEQYF
V gene: TRBV20-1; J gene: TRBJ2-1; CDR3 protein: CSAAQNEQFF
V gene: TRBV14; J gene: TRBJ2-7; CDR3 protein: CASSQTGGQIEQYF
V gene: TRBV6-5; J gene: TRBJ1-6; CDR3 protein: CASSYLRGVDNSPLHF
V gene: TRBV9; J gene: TRBJ2-2; CDR3 protein: CASSPRHSANTGELFF